The 5 T cell receptor beta chains below were found in one sample sequenced in a study of blood T cells in healthy people across ages. Then a second PCR, running roughly 7 to 11 cycles, was carried out with a sample-barcoded 5' primer and a J-beta primer mix. TCRdb ran MiXCR on the 5' RACE reads and lists one entry per CDR3 protein. The sample contains fewer than 800,000 distinct CDR3 sequences, roughly 49% of which appear only once. Specimen: blood. These TCRs come from a woman aged 55-70 years in good health.

This clonotype has a handful of counts. The V gene is TRBV9, the J gene TRBJ2-3; D is perhaps TRBD1 (5 bases). With 3 bases removed from V and 3 bases from J, the gap between germline ends came to 8 bases. The CDR3 totals 13 residues. Germline V CDR1 and CDR2: SGDLS, YYNGEE. The chain's CDR3 is CASSAAGTDTQYF. CDR3 coding DNA: TGTGCCAGCAGCGCTGCAGGGACAGATACGCAGTATTTT.

The chain joins TRBV3-1 to TRBJ1-2; D remains unclear. V dropped 1 base and J dropped 4 bases, with 10 bases sitting between them. CDR1 and CDR2 from the germline V gene are LGHDT and YNNKEL (reference sequence). This CDR3 contains 14 residues. CDR3 amino acids: CASSQAAEAYGYTF. The CDR3 DNA reads TGTGCCAGCAGCCAAGCCGCAGAGGCCTATGGCTACACCTTC.

CDR3 bases: TGTGCCAGCAGTGGAAAAGGACGGACCAAAAGCACAGATACGCAGTATTTT. It specifies CASSGKGRTKSTDTQYF. The chain employs TRBV28 and TRBJ2-3; D call uncertain. CDR1 and CDR2 (germline): MDHEN, SYDVKM. The germline V and J ends were trimmed by 5 bases and 0 bases, with 18 bases remaining between them. This CDR3 spans 17 amino acids.

The gene calls are TRBV20-1 and TRBJ2-7; 12 bases map to TRBD2. CDR3 length: 12 residues. CDR1 is DFQATT, CDR2 SNEGSKA, per germline (reference sequence). The V gene end was trimmed by 6 bases and the J gene end by 10 bases; junction bases not matched to a gene: 7. The CDR3 region has the DNA TGCAGTGCCCTACTAGCGGGAGGCGGCCAGTACTTC. Amino acid sequence: CSALLAGGGQYF.

The chain recombines TRBV6-5 with TRBJ2-2; D call uncertain. CDR3 length: 14 residues. The germline V and J ends were trimmed by 0 bases and 7 bases, with 9 bases remaining between them. From germline, CDR1 is MNHEY and CDR2 SVGAGI. The CDR3 coding sequence is TGTGCCAGCAGTTACTCGACCCTCGGCGGGGAGCTGTTTTTT. It translates to CASSYSTLGGELFF.